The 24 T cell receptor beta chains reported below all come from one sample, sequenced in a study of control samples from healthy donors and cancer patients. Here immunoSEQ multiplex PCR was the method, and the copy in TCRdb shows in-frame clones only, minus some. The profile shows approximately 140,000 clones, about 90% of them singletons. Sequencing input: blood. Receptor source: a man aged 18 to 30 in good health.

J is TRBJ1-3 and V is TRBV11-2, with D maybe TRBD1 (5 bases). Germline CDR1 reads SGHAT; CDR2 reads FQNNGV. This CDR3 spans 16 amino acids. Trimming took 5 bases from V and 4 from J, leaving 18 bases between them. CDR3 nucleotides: TGTGCCAGCAGCATAACCCCCGGGGGTTTCGGAAACACCATATATTTT. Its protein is CASSITPGGFGNTIYF.

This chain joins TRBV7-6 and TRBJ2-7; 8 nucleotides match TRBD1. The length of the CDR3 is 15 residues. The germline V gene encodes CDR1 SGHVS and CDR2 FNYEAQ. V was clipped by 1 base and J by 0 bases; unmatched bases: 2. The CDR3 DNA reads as TGTGCCAGCAGCTTAGACGGGACAGGCTCCTACGAGCAGTACTTC. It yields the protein CASSLDGTGSYEQYF. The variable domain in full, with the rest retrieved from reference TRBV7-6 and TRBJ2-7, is GAGVSQSPRYKVTKRGQDVALRCDPISGHVSLYWYRQALGQGPEFLTYFNYEAQQDKSGLPNDRFSAERPEGSISTLTIQRTEQRDSAMYRCASSLDGTGSYEQYFGPGTRLTVT.

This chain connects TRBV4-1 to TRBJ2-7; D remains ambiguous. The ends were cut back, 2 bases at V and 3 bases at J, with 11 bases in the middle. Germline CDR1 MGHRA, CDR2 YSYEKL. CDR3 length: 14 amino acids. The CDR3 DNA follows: TGCGCCAGCAGCCAAAGCCCGGGTTTCTACGAGCAGTACTTC. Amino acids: CASSQSPGFYEQYF.

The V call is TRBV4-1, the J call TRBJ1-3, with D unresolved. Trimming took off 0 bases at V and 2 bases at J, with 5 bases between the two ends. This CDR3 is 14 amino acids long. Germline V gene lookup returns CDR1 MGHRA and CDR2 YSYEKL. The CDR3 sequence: CASSQDLTGNTIYF. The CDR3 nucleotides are TGCGCCAGCAGCCAAGATTTAACTGGAAACACCATATATTTT.

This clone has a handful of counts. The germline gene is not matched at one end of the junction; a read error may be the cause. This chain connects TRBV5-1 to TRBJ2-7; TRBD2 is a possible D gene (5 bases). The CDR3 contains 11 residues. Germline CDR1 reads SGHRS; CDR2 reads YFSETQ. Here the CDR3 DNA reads TGCGCCAGCAGCTTGGGGGGAGAATTGAACTTC. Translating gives CASSLGGELNF.

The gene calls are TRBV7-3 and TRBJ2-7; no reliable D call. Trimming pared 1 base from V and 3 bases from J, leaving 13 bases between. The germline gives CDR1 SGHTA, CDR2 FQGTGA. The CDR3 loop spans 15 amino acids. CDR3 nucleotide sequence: TGTGCCAGCAGCTTAATACGGAATGGGAACTACGAGCAGTACTTC. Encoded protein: CASSLIRNGNYEQYF.

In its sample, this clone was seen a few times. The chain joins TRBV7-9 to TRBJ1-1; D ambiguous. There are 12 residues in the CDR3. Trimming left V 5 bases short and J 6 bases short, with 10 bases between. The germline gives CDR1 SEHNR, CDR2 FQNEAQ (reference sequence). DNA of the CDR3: TGTGCCAGCAGCCCAAATAGTGCTGAAGCTTTCTTT. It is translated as CASSPNSAEAFF.

The CDR3 sequence is CVRTLRGNTEAFF. The CDR3 nucleotides are TGTGTCAGAACGCTGCGGGGGAACACTGAAGCTTTCTTT. The chain couples TRBV7-5 to TRBJ1-1. TRBV7-5 has pseudogene status. The CDR3 is made up of 13 amino acids.

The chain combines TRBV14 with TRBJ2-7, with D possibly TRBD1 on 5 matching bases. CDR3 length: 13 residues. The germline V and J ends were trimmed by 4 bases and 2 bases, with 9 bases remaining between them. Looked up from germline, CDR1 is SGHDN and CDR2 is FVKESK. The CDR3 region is CASSRDRTYEQYF. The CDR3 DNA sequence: TGTGCCAGCAGCCGAGACAGAACCTACGAGCAGTACTTC.

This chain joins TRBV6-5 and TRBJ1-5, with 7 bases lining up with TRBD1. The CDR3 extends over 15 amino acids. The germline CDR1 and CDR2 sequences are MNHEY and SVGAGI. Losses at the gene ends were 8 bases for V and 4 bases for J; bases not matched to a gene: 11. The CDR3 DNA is TGTGCCAGCCAAGACAGGGTGGTGCCAAATCAGCCCCAGCATTTT. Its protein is CASQDRVVPNQPQHF.

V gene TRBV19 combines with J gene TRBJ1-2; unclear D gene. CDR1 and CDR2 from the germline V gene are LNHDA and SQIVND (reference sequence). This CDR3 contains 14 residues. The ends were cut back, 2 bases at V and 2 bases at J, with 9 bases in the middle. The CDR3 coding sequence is TGTGCCAGTAGTATAAGAGGGAAGAACTATGGCTACACCTTC. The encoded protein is CASSIRGKNYGYTF.

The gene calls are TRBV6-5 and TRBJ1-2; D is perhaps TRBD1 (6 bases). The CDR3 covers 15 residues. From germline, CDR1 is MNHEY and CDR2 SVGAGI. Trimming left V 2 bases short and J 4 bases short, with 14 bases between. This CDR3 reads CASSYSSDSPYGYTF. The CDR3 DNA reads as TGTGCCAGCAGTTACAGTTCGGACAGCCCCTATGGCTACACCTTC.

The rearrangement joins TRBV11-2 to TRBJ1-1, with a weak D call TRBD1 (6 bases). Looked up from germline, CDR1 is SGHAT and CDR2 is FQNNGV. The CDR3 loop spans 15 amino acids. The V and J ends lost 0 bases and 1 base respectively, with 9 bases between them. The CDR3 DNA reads TGTGCCAGCAGCTTAGAGGGGGCCCGGAACACTGAAGCTTTCTTT. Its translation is CASSLEGARNTEAFF.

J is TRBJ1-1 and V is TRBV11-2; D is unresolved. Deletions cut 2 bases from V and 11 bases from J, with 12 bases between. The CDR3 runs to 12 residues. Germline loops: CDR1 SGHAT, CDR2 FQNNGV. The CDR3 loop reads CASSLSSLGAFF. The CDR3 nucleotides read TGTGCCAGCAGCTTATCCAGCCTAGGGGCTTTCTTT.

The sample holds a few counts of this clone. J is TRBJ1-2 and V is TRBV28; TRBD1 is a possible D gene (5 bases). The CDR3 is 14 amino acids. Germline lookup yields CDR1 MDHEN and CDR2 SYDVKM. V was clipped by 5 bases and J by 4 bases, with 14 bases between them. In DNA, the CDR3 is TGTGCCAGCAGTCCCCAAGGGGTCAGCTATGGCTACACCTTC. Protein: CASSPQGVSYGYTF.

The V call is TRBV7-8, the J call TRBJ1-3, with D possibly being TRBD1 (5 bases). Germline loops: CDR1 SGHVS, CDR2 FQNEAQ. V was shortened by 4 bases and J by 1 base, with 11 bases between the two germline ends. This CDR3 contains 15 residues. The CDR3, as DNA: TGTGCCAGCAGCTCCAGTTGGGGGTCTGGAAACACCATATATTTT. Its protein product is CASSSSWGSGNTIYF.

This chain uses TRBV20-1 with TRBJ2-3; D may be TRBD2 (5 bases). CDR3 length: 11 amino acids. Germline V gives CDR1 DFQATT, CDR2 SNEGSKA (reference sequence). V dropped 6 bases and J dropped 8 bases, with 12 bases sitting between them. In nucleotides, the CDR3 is TGCAGTGCCCCGACTGGAGGTACGCAGTATTTT. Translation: CSAPTGGTQYF.

For the CDR3, the DNA is TGCGCCAGCAAGGAAGGGACTAACTCCTACGAGCAGTACTTC. Protein sequence: CASKEGTNSYEQYF. The chain has TRBV5-1 and TRBJ2-7, with 7 bases aligning to TRBD2. The J segment lost 0 bases and the V segment lost 6 bases, leaving 6 bases of the junction unmatched. The germline V gene has CDR1 SGHRS and CDR2 YFSETQ. The CDR3 contains 14 residues.

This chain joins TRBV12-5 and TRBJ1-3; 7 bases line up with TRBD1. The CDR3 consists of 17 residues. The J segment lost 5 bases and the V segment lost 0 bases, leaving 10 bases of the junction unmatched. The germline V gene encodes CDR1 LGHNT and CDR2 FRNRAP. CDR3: CASGLVLAGTARNTIYF. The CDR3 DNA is TGTGCTAGTGGTTTGGTCTTGGCCGGGACAGCCAGAAACACCATATATTTT. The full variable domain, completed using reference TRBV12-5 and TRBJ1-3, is DARVTQTPRHKVTEMGQEVTMRCQPILGHNTVFWYRQTMMQGLELLAYFRNRAPLDDSGMPKDRFSAEMPDATLATLKIQPSEPRDSAVYFCASGLVLAGTARNTIYFGEGSWLTVV.

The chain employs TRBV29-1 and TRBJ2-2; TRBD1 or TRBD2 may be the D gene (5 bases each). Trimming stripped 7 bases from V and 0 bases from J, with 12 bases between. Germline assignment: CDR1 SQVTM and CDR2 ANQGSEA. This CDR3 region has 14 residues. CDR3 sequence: CSATGTANTGELFF. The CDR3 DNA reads TGCAGCGCGACCGGGACGGCGAACACCGGGGAGCTGTTTTTT.

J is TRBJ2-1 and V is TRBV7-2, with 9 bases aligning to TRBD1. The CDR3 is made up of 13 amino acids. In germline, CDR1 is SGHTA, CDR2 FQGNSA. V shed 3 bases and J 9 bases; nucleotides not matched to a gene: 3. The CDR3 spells CASSFTTGGEQFF. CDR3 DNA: TGTGCCAGCAGCTTCACGACAGGGGGTGAGCAGTTCTTC.

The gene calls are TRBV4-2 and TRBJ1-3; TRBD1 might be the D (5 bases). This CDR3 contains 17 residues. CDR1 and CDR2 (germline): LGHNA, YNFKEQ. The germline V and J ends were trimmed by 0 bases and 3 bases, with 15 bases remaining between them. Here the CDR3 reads CASSQEGPDSYGNTIYF. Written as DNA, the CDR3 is TGTGCCAGCAGCCAAGAGGGGCCAGATTCCTATGGAAACACCATATATTTT.

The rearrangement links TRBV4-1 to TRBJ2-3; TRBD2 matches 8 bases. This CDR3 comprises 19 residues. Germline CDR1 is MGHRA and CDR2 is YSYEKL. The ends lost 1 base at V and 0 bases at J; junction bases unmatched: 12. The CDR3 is CASSQAGGRGARSTDTQYF. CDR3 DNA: TGCGCCAGCAGCCAAGCGGGGGGGCGGGGGGCCCGGAGCACAGATACGCAGTATTTT.

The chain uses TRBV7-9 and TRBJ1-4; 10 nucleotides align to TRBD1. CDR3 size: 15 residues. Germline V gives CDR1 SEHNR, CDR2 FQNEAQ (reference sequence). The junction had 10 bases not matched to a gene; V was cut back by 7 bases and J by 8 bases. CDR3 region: CASIGVGTGDEKLFF. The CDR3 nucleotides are TGTGCCAGCATCGGAGTCGGGACAGGGGACGAAAAACTGTTTTTT.